This TCR beta chain was recorded in a study of a mutant IDH1 vaccine in newly diagnosed glioma. With 9 bases removed from V and 8 bases from J, the gap between germline ends came to 18 bases. In germline, CDR1 is SGDLS, CDR2 YYNGEE. This CDR3 comprises 13 residues. Documented time point: week 5, during vaccination. One vaccine dose held 300 ug of mutant IDH1 20-mer peptide and came with topical imiquimod. Assay: immunoSEQ multiplex PCR; the TCRdb copy retains only in-frame clones and omits some. The sample lists 50,000 to 75,000 clones, around 84% occurring once. Study-wide results and limits: Immune responses induced by vaccination arose in under 95% of the patients.

In the case of this clone: The antigen is not known.

Sequenced material: PBMCs, taken from a glioma patient whose treatment included an IDH1 peptide vaccine. This sequence originates from a woman between 50 and 59 years old with glioma. The chain couples TRBV9 to TRBJ2-1; no definite D call. The CDR3 DNA reads as TGTGCCACCTCGCCGATTACCCGGGATGAGCAGTTCTTC. Its protein product is CATSPITRDEQFF.